These 19 T cell receptor beta chains share one sample of origin, sequenced in a study of blood T cell repertoires in COVID-19. Data came from immunoSEQ multiplex PCR; TCRdb stores just in-frame clones and leaves some out. Among about 230,000 clones listed, approximately 80% were seen once. The sequenced sample consisted of peripheral blood. These receptors were obtained from a middle-aged man with acute or convalescent COVID-19.

The chain is built from TRBV4-3 and TRBJ2-7; D may be TRBD1 (6 bases). The length of the CDR3 is 15 residues. Looked up from germline, CDR1 is LGHNA and CDR2 is YSLEER. Trimming shortened V by 0 bases and J by 2 bases, and 11 bases separated the two germline ends. CDR3 loop: CASSQDLGQAYEQYF. The DNA for the CDR3 is TGCGCCAGCAGCCAAGATTTGGGACAAGCCTACGAGCAGTACTTC.

This clone was seen only once. The chain is built from TRBV7-3 and TRBJ2-1; 14 bases align to TRBD2. Germline trimming cut 4 bases from V and 10 bases from J; bases unmatched to any gene: 6. The CDR3 is 15 amino acids. CDR1 and CDR2 (germline): SGHTA, FQGTGA. CDR3 sequence: CASSSGTSGSGEQFF. CDR3 nucleotide sequence: TGTGCCAGCAGCTCCGGGACTAGCGGGAGTGGGGAGCAGTTCTTC.

The genes are TRBV9 and TRBJ2-7; 9 bases fit TRBD1. Trimming at V came to 1 base and at J to 4 bases, leaving 6 bases not matched to a gene. CDR3 length equals 15 residues. Germline lookup yields CDR1 SGDLS and CDR2 YYNGEE. The CDR3 spells CASSVNDRGWYEQYF. CDR3 DNA: TGTGCCAGCAGCGTAAATGACAGGGGGTGGTACGAGCAGTACTTC. The full variable domain, completed using reference TRBV9 and TRBJ2-7, is DSGVTQTPKHLITATGQRVTLRCSPRSGDLSVYWYQQSLDQGLQFLIQYYNGEERAKGNILERFSAQQFPDLHSELNLSSLELGDSALYFCASSVNDRGWYEQYFGPGTRLTVT.

The chain links TRBV18 to TRBJ2-2; 7 bases match TRBD1. Germline V gene data show CDR1 as KGHSH and CDR2 as LQKENI. V gave up 4 bases and J gave up 6 bases; unmatched junction bases: 11. This CDR3 is 16 amino acids long. CDR3: CASSRVPEGAAGELFF. CDR3 bases: TGTGCCAGCTCACGCGTCCCCGAGGGGGCGGCCGGGGAGCTGTTTTTT.

The chain recombines TRBV18 with TRBJ2-2; 14 bases are shared with TRBD2. This CDR3 has 17 amino acids. Germline-derived CDR1 and CDR2 are KGHSH and LQKENI. V gave up 5 bases and J gave up 5 bases; unmatched junction bases: 7. CDR3 loop: CASSEGLAGAWTGELFF. The CDR3 DNA is TGTGCCAGCTCAGAGGGACTAGCGGGAGCATGGACCGGGGAGCTGTTTTTT.

This sequence joins TRBV5-6 and TRBJ2-3, with D maybe TRBD2 (5 bases). In germline, CDR1 is SGHDT, CDR2 YYEEEE. Trimming took 6 bases from V and 6 from J, leaving 20 bases between them. The CDR3 length is 15 residues. As DNA, the CDR3 is TGTGCCAGCACCCCCGGCGGGTACAGTCGGGATACGCAGTATTTT. This translates into CASTPGGYSRDTQYF.

The sample holds one count of this clone. This chain connects TRBV7-8 to TRBJ2-3, with 11 positions matching TRBD2. V was pared by 0 bases and J by 0 bases, with 8 bases of the junction left unmatched. CDR1 is SGHVS and CDR2 is FQNEAQ in the germline V gene. The CDR3 sequence is 19 residues long. The CDR3 nucleotides read TGTGCCAGCAGCTTAGCGCACCTAGCGGGAGGACTAAGCACAGATACGCAGTATTTT. Protein: CASSLAHLAGGLSTDTQYF.

The chain links TRBV6-5 to TRBJ1-5, with 9 bases identical to TRBD1. Germline values: CDR1 MNHEY, CDR2 SVGAGI. J gave up 4 bases and V 10 bases, and 8 bases lay outside the gene matches. This CDR3 is 14 amino acids long. In nucleotides, the CDR3 is TGTGCCACCGTCCAAGGGACAGGGAATCAGCCCCAGCATTTT. This gives the protein CATVQGTGNQPQHF.

The chain joins TRBV3-1 (or the pseudogene TRBV3-2) to TRBJ2-1; D is uncertain. Between the trimmed V and J ends, which lost 5 bases and 8 bases, there was a span of 7 bases. The CDR3 length is 11 residues. Germline V gene lookup returns CDR1 LGHDT and CDR2 YNNKEL (reference sequence). CDR3 DNA sequence: TGTGCCAGCAGCTATGAGCATGAGCAGTTCTTC. Translating it yields CASSYEHEQFF.

A few counts support this clone. The chain employs TRBV10-3 and TRBJ2-4; 8 nucleotides agree with TRBD2. CDR1 ENHRY and CDR2 SYGVKD come from the germline V gene. Trimming took 2 bases from V and 8 from J; bases not matched to a gene: 5. The CDR3 is made up of 14 amino acids. The DNA of the CDR3 is TGTGCCATCAGTGAGAATCCCGGGGGGGACATTCAGTACTTC. Translation gives CAISENPGGDIQYF.

The chain has TRBV12-3 or TRBV12-4 and TRBJ1-1; no definite D call. This CDR3 spans 13 amino acids. Trimming stripped 7 bases from V and 0 bases from J, with 9 bases between. CDR3 residues: CASTSTLNTEAFF. The DNA of the CDR3 is TGTGCCAGCACCTCAACTCTGAACACTGAAGCTTTCTTT.

The V gene is TRBV19, the J gene TRBJ1-2, with a tentative D call TRBD1 (5 bases). Germline CDR1 LNHDA, CDR2 SQIVND (reference sequence). The CDR3 totals 15 residues. With 5 bases removed from V and 5 bases from J, the gap between germline ends came to 18 bases. In DNA, the CDR3 is TGTGCCAGTAGTTTTCGACAGCACCCCTCGTATGGCTACACCTTC. This translates into CASSFRQHPSYGYTF.

The J gene is TRBJ2-3, the V gene TRBV4-2; TRBD2 matches at 9 bases. CDR3 length: 17 residues. Losses at the gene ends were 4 bases for V and 1 base for J; bases not matched to a gene: 9. The germline V gene encodes CDR1 LGHNA and CDR2 YNFKEQ. The DNA of the CDR3 is TGTGCCAGCAGCCCCCTTAGGCGGGAGGGTGGCACAGATACGCAGTATTTT. Residues: CASSPLRREGGTDTQYF.

J is TRBJ1-5 and V is TRBV2; D is possibly TRBD1 (5 bases). Trimming pared 11 bases from V and 7 bases from J, leaving 18 bases between. The CDR3 consists of 13 residues. Per the germline V gene, CDR1 is SNHLY and CDR2 is FYNNEI. As DNA, the CDR3 is TGTGCCGGACACGGATCCAGGGAACAGCCCCAGCATTTT. Translating it yields CAGHGSREQPQHF.

The V call is TRBV5-1, the J call TRBJ1-2; TRBD1 aligns across 7 bases. V shed 1 base and J 2 bases; nucleotides not matched to a gene: 2. Germline V lookup: CDR1 SGHRS, CDR2 YFSETQ. This CDR3 region has 14 residues. The CDR3 region has the DNA TGCGCCAGCAGCTTGTGGGGACAGAACTATGGCTACACCTTC. Amino acid sequence: CASSLWGQNYGYTF.

This rearrangement joins TRBV5-1 to TRBJ2-5; D possibly corresponds to TRBD2 (6 bases). The V end lost 3 bases, the J end lost 5 bases, and 11 bases lay between the germline ends. This CDR3 comprises 13 residues. Germline V lookup: CDR1 SGHRS, CDR2 YFSETQ. The CDR3 nucleotides read TGCGCCAGCAGCTGGGGGGTCCGGGAGACCCAGTACTTC. Its protein product is CASSWGVRETQYF.

The sample holds one count of this clone. J is TRBJ1-4 and V is TRBV19, with D maybe TRBD1 (6 bases). Trimming cost V 6 bases and J 8 bases, with 19 bases left between them. CDR3 length: 15 amino acids. Germline V gives CDR1 LNHDA, CDR2 SQIVND (reference sequence). CDR3 sequence (DNA): TGTGCCAGTAGCAGACCTGACAGGCCCAGAGAAAAACTGTTTTTT. Its translation is CASSRPDRPREKLFF.

The CDR3 DNA is TGTGCCAGCAGCCAAGACAGGGCACAAGAGACCCAGTACTTC. As protein: CASSQDRAQETQYF. The V and J genes are TRBV11-3 and TRBJ2-5, with TRBD1 matching 7 bases. V shed 5 bases, J shed 2 bases, and the junction held 5 bases outside the gene matches. The CDR3 covers 14 residues. The germline gives CDR1 SGHNT, CDR2 YENEEA.

This chain's CDR3 is CASSLDGTHIPGGNTIYF. The CDR3 bases are TGTGCCAGCAGCTTAGACGGGACACACATCCCGGGTGGAAACACCATATATTTT. The chain combines TRBV7-8 with TRBJ1-3; D is possibly TRBD1 (6 bases). Germline V lookup: CDR1 SGHVS, CDR2 FQNEAQ. The CDR3 spans 18 residues. The ends were cut back, 1 base at V and 3 bases at J, with 19 bases in the middle.